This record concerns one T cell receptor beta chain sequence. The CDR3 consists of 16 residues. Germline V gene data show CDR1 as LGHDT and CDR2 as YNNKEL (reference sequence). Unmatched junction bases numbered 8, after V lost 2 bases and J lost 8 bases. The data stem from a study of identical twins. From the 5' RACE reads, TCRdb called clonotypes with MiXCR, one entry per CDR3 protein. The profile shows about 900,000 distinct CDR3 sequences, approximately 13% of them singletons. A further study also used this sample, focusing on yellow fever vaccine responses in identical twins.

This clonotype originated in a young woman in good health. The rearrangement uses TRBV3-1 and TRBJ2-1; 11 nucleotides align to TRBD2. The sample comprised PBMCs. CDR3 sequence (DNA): TGTGCCAGCAGCCAACTAGCGGGGGGTTACATCGATGAGCAGTTCTTC. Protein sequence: CASSQLAGGYIDEQFF.